This T cell receptor (beta chain) originates from a study of T cell responses to AZD1222 COVID-19 vaccine. This clone was counted a single time. Its target is not known. The table came from immunoSEQ multiplex PCR; TCRdb's copy has only in-frame clones and leaves some out. The sample records 90,000 to 140,000 clones, 89% being singletons. Findings of the study overall: Nearly half of spike-specific TCRs reportedly target variant regions that are unmutated in the B.1.351 and B.1.1.7 variants.

The J segment lost 4 bases and the V segment lost 2 bases, leaving 4 bases of the junction unmatched. This CDR3 contains 14 residues. Germline V CDR1 and CDR2: SGHDT, YYEEEE. The sequences come from peripheral blood, collected 28 days after the second AZD1222 dose. The TCR comes from an adult who received the AZD1222 COVID-19 vaccine. This rearrangement joins TRBV5-6 to TRBJ2-3, with 7 positions matching TRBD2. CDR3 in amino acids: CASSLWEGADTQYF. CDR3 DNA: TGTGCCAGCAGCTTATGGGAGGGAGCAGATACGCAGTATTTT.